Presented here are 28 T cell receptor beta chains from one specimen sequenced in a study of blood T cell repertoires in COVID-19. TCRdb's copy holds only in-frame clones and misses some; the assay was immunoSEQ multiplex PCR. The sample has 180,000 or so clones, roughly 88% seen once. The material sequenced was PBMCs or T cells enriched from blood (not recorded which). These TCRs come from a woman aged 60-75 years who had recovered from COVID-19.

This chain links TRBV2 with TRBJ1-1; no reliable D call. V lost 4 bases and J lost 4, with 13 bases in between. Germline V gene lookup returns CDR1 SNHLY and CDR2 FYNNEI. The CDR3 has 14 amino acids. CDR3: CASSGEGAVTEAFF. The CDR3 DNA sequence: TGTGCCAGCAGTGGGGAGGGAGCGGTCACTGAAGCTTTCTTT.

The CDR3 sequence: CASSPLWTGKRSGNTIYF. CDR3 nucleotide sequence: TGCGCCAGCAGCCCACTCTGGACAGGGAAGAGGTCTGGAAACACCATATATTTT. This chain connects TRBV4-1 to TRBJ1-3, with 8 bases that match TRBD1. CDR1 and CDR2 (germline): MGHRA, YSYEKL. Trimming cost V 4 bases and J 1 base; bases outside gene matches: 12. The length of the CDR3 is 18 residues.

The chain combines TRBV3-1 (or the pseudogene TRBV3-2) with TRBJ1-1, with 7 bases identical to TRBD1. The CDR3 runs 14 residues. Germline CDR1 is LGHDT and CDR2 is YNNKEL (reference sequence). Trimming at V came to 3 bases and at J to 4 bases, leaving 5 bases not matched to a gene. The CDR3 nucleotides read TGTGCCAGCAGCCACGTGACAGGGTTCACTGAAGCTTTCTTT. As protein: CASSHVTGFTEAFF.

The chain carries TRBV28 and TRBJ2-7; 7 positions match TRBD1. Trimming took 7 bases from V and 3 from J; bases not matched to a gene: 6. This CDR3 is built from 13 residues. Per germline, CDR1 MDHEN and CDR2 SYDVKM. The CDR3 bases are TGTGCCAGCAACTCGGGACAGAACTACGAGCAGTACTTC. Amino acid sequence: CASNSGQNYEQYF.

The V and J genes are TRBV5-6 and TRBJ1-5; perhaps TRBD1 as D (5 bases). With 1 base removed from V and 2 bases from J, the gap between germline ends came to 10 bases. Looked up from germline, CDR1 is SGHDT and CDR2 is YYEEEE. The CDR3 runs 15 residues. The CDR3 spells CASSLWGEGNQPQHF. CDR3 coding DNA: TGTGCCAGCAGCTTGTGGGGGGAAGGCAATCAGCCCCAGCATTTT.

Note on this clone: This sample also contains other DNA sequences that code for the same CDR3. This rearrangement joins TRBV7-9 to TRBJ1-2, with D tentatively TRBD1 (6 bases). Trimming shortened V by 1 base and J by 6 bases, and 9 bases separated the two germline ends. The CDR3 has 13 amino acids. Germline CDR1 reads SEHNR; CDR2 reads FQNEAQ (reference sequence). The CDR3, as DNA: TGTGCCAGCAGCTTAGGAGGGGGAAATGGCTACACCTTC. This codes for CASSLGGGNGYTF.

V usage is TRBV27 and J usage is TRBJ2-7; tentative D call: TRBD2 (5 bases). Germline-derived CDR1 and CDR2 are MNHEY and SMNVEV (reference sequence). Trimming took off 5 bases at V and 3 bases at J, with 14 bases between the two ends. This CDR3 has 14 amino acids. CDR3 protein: CASSVGRPYYEQYF. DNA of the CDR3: TGTGCCAGCAGTGTTGGGAGACCTTACTACGAGCAGTACTTC.

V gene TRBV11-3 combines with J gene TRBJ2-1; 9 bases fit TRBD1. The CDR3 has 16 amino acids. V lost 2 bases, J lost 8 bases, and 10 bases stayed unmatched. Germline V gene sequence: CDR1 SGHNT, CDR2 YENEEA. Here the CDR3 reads CASSLKPGQGPHEQFF. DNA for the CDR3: TGTGCCAGCAGCTTAAAGCCGGGACAGGGCCCCCATGAGCAGTTCTTC.

The chain's CDR3 is CAWKGGGNTIYF. The CDR3 nucleotides read TGTGCCTGGAAAGGGGGAGGAAACACCATATATTTT. This rearrangement joins TRBV30 to TRBJ1-3; a possible D gene is TRBD1 (6 bases). The germline V gene has CDR1 GTSNPN and CDR2 SVGIG (reference sequence). The CDR3 is 12 residues long. Trimming shortened V by 4 bases and J by 4 bases, and 8 bases separated the two germline ends.

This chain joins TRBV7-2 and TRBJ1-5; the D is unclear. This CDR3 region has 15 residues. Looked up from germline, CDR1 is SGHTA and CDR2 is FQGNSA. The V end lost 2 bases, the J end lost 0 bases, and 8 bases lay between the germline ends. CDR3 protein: CASSLSGDSNQPQHF. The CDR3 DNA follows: TGTGCCAGCAGCTTATCCGGGGATAGCAATCAGCCCCAGCATTTT.

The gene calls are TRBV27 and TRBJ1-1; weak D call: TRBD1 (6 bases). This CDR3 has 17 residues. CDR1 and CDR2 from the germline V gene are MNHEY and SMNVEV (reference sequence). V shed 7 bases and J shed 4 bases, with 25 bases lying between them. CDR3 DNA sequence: TGTGCCAGCACCCCAGGCAGGGGCCGATGGGAAGGCACTGAAGCTTTCTTT. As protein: CASTPGRGRWEGTEAFF.

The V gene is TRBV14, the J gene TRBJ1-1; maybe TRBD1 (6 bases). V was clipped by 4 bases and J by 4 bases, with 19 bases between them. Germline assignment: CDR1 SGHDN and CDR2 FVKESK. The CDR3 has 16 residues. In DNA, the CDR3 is TGTGCCAGCAGCCTTCTTGGATCACAGGGAAGCACTGAAGCTTTCTTT. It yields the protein CASSLLGSQGSTEAFF.

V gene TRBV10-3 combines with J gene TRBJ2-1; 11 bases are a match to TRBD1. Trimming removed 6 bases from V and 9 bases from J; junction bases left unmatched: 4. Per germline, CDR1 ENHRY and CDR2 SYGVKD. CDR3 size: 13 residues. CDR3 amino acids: CAIREGTGGEQFF. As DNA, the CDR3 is TGTGCCATCAGGGAGGGGACAGGGGGTGAGCAGTTCTTC.

DNA for the CDR3: TGTGCCAGCAGTTCTGGACAGGGGGGCTCCTACGAGCAGTACTTC. Encoded protein: CASSSGQGGSYEQYF. The chain recombines TRBV28 with TRBJ2-7, with 10 bases aligning to TRBD1. Germline V gives CDR1 MDHEN, CDR2 SYDVKM. The CDR3 spans 15 residues. With V trimmed by 4 bases and J by 0 bases, 3 bases remained unmatched. The variable domain in full, with the rest retrieved from reference TRBV28 and TRBJ2-7, is DVKVTQSSRYLVKRTGEKVFLECVQDMDHENMFWYRQDPGLGLRLIYFSYDVKMKEKGDIPEGYSVSREKKERFSLILESASTNQTSMYLCASSSGQGGSYEQYFGPGTRLTVT.

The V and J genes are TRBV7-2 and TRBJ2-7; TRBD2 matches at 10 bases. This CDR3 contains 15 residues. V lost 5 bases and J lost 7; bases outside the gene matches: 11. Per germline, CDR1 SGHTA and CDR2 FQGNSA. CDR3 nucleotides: TGTGCCAGCAGCAACGCGGCTAGCGGGAGTCGGGAGCAGTACTTC. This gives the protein CASSNAASGSREQYF.

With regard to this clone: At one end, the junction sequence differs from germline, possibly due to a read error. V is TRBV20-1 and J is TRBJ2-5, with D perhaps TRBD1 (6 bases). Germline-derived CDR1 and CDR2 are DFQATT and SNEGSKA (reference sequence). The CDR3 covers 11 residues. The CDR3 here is CSARDRRAQYF. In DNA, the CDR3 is TGCAGTGCCAGAGACAGGCGGGCCCAGTACTTC.

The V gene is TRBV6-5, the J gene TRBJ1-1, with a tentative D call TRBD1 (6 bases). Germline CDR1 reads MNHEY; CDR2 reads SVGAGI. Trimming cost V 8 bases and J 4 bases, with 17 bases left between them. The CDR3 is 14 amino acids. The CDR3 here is CASQQTGYGTEAFF. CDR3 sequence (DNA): TGTGCCAGCCAACAAACAGGGTACGGCACTGAAGCTTTCTTT.

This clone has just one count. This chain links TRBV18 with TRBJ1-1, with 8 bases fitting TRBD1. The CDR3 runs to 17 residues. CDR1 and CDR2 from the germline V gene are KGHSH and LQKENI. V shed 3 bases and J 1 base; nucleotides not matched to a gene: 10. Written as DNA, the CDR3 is TGTGCCAGCTCACCGTTCCAGGGGGCGGAGGGGAACACTGAAGCTTTCTTT. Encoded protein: CASSPFQGAEGNTEAFF.

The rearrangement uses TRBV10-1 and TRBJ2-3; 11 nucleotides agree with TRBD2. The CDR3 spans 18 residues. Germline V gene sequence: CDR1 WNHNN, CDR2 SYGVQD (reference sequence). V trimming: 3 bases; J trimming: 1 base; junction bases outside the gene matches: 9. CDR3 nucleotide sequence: TGCGCCAGCAGTGAAAAGACTAGCGGGGCCAGCCGCACAGATACGCAGTATTTT. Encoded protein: CASSEKTSGASRTDTQYF.

CDR3 coding DNA: TGTGCCAGCAGCTTAGAAGGGTTTAGCGGGAGAAGAGTCGAGCAGTACTTC. Translation gives CASSLEGFSGRRVEQYF. The gene calls are TRBV11-2 and TRBJ2-7; TRBD2 agrees at 9 bases. The CDR3 totals 17 residues. Trimming took 0 bases from V and 6 from J; bases not matched to a gene: 12. Germline V gene sequence: CDR1 SGHAT, CDR2 FQNNGV. The entire variable domain, with the rest obtained from reference TRBV11-2 and TRBJ2-7, is as follows: EAGVAQSPRYKIIEKRQSVAFWCNPISGHATLYWYQQILGQGPKLLIQFQNNGVVDDSQLPKDRFSAERLKGVDSTLKIQPAKLEDSAVYLCASSLEGFSGRRVEQYFGPGTRLTVT.

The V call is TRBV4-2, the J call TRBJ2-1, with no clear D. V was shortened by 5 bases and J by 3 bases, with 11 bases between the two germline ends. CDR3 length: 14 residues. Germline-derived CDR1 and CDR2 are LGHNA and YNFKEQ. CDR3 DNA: TGTGCCAGCAGCTCCGGCGGCAGCTACAATGAGCAGTTCTTC. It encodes CASSSGGSYNEQFF.

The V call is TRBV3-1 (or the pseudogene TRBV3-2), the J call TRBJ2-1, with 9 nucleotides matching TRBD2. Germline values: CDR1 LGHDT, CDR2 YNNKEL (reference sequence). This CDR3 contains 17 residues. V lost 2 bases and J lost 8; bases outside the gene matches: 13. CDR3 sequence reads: CASSQLGSGGLWDEQFF. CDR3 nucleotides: TGTGCCAGCAGCCAACTTGGGAGCGGGGGGCTGTGGGATGAGCAGTTCTTC.

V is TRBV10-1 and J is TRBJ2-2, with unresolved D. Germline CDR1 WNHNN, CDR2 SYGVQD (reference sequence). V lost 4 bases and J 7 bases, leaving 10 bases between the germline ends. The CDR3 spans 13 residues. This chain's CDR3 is CASSGFSGGELFF. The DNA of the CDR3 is TGCGCCAGCAGTGGGTTCTCCGGCGGGGAGCTGTTTTTT.

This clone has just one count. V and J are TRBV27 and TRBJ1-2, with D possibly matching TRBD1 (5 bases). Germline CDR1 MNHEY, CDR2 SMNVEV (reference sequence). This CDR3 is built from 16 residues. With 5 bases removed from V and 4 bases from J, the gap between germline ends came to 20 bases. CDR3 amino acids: CASSPSGSGKVYGYTF. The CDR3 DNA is TGTGCCAGCAGTCCCTCCGGTTCAGGGAAAGTCTATGGCTACACCTTC.

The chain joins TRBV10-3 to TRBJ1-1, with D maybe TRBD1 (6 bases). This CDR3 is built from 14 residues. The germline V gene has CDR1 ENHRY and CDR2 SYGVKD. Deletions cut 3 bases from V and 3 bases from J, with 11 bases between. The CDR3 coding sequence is TGTGCCATCAGTGAATCGGGGGGCTACACTGAAGCTTTCTTT. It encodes CAISESGGYTEAFF.

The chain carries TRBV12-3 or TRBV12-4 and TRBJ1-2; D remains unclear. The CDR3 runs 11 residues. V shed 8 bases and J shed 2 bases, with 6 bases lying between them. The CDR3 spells CASWQNYGYTF. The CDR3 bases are TGTGCCAGCTGGCAGAACTATGGCTACACCTTC.

The CDR3 DNA sequence: TGTGCCAGCAGCTACAAAGGGGGAGATACGCAGTATTTT. Protein: CASSYKGGDTQYF. J is TRBJ2-3 and V is TRBV5-4; TRBD1 is a possible D gene (6 bases). CDR3 length equals 13 residues. Germline V gene lookup returns CDR1 SGHNT and CDR2 YYREEE (reference sequence). V was pared by 3 bases and J by 5 bases, with 10 bases between.

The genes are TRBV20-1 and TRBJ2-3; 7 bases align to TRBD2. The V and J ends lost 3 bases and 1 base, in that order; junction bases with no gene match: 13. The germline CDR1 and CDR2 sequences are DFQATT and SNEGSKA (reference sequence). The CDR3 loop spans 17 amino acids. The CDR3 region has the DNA TGCAGTGCTAGTAACCGGGGCGGGGGTTCCGGCACAGATACGCAGTATTTT. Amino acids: CSASNRGGGSGTDTQYF.